A selection of T cell receptor beta chains follows, all from one sample in a study of shared clonotypes between healthy human individuals. Measured with immunoSEQ multiplex PCR; TCRdb has only the in-frame clones, and not every one. Here the sample spans about 480,000 clones, 75% to 80% being singletons. Material: PBMCs. The receptors originated from a woman aged 40 to 50 in good health. Some clones in this sample may be carry-over from other donors' samples. Each CDR3 is given with its conserved first and last residue. The D gene is left open where the match is weak. Size tells how often a clone was seen (once, few, many) or the class of an expanded clone, and some rows leave it out.

j_gene | len | d_gene | v_gene | abundance | CDR3aa | CDR3nt
TRBJ1-4 | 11 | NA | TRBV28 | NA | CASSRSEKLFF | TGTGCCAGTAGCCGGTCTGAAAAACTGTTTTTT
TRBJ2-1 | 15 | TRBD2 | TRBV7-9 | few | CASSSGLLGENEQFF | TGTGCCAGCAGCTCGGGACTATTAGGTGAAAATGAGCAGTTCTTC
TRBJ1-1 | 13 | TRBD1 | TRBV7-2 | NA | CASSVDRGAEAFF | TGTGCCAGCAGCGTCGACAGGGGGGCTGAAGCTTTCTTT
TRBJ2-7 | 14 | TRBD2 | TRBV5-6 | NA | CASSLVRGSYEQYF | TGTGCCAGCAGCTTGGTGCGGGGGTCCTACGAGCAGTACTTC
TRBJ2-5 | 17 | NA | TRBV11-3 | NA | CASSLGADRPWDETQYF | TGTGCCAGCAGCTTAGGGGCGGACCGCCCATGGGATGAGACCCAGTACTTC
TRBJ2-7 | 15 | TRBD2 | TRBV10-3 | few | CAIRGTSGKPYEQYF | TGTGCCATCAGGGGGACTAGCGGGAAGCCCTACGAGCAGTACTTC
TRBJ2-3 | 13 | TRBD1 | TRBV6-6 | NA | CASRRTGADTQYF | TGTGCCAGCAGGCGTACAGGGGCTGATACGCAGTATTTT
TRBJ1-5 | 14 | NA | TRBV10-2 | few | CASSEGGSNQPQHF | TGCGCCAGCAGTGAGGGGGGTAGCAATCAGCCCCAGCATTTT
TRBJ2-2 | 16 | TRBD2 | TRBV15 | NA | CATSRGTSGRAGELFF | TGTGCCACCAGCAGAGGGACTAGCGGGAGGGCCGGGGAGCTGTTTTTT
TRBJ2-5 | 12 | NA | TRBV18 | once | CASSQSGETQYF | TGTGCCAGCTCCCAGTCCGGGGAGACCCAGTACTTC
TRBJ1-2 | 12 | NA | TRBV5-1 | NA | CASSLEVGGYTF | TGCGCCAGCAGCTTGGAAGTGGGAGGCTACACCTTC
TRBJ2-3 | 13 | NA | TRBV5-6 | few | CASSFRGSYTQYF | TGTGCCAGCAGCTTCCGGGGGTCATATACGCAGTATTTT
TRBJ2-1 | 16 | NA | TRBV28 | NA | CASSLKRVRTYNEQFF | TGTGCCAGCAGTCTGAAGCGGGTTCGCACCTACAATGAGCAGTTCTTC
TRBJ2-7 | 17 | TRBD2 | TRBV15 | NA | CATSSRYGGGNSYEQYF | TGTGCCACCAGCAGTCGGTATGGGGGAGGGAACTCCTACGAGCAGTACTTC
TRBJ2-3 | 15 | NA | TRBV7-3 | NA | CASSPSRSSTDTQYF | TGTGCCAGCAGCCCCTCCAGGTCCAGCACAGATACGCAGTATTTT
TRBJ1-2 | 14 | NA | TRBV5-4 | few | CASSLSNPNYGYTF | TGTGCCAGCAGCTTGTCCAACCCTAACTATGGCTACACCTTC
TRBJ1-2 | 15 | TRBD1 | TRBV29-1 | NA | CSVDPRDREFHGYTF | TGCAGCGTTGACCCCCGGGACAGAGAATTTCATGGCTACACCTTC
TRBJ2-5 | 13 | NA | TRBV30 | NA | CAWRLGVGETQYF | TGTGCCTGGAGACTAGGGGTAGGGGAGACCCAGTACTTC
TRBJ1-6 | 12 | NA | TRBV28 | NA | CASQQYNSPLHF | TGTGCCAGCCAGCAGTATAATTCACCCCTCCACTTT
TRBJ1-3 | 15 | NA | TRBV5-4 | NA | CASSLGGVSGNTIYF | TGTGCCAGCAGCTTGGGCGGGGTTTCTGGAAACACCATATATTTT
TRBJ2-2 | 16 | TRBD1 | TRBV18 | NA | CASSPRVTGGTGELFF | TGTGCCAGCTCACCACGTGTGACAGGGGGCACCGGGGAGCTGTTTTTT
TRBJ2-2 | 16 | NA | TRBV7-9 | NA | CASSLALGGTAGELFF | TGTGCCAGCAGCTTAGCGTTAGGCGGGACCGCCGGGGAGCTGTTTTTT
TRBJ1-1 | 15 | NA | TRBV5-1 | NA | CASSLGPGDHTEAFF | TGCGCCAGCAGCTTGGGGCCAGGCGACCACACTGAAGCTTTCTTT
TRBJ1-1 | 14 | NA | TRBV7-2 | NA | CASRPTTSRSEAFF | TGTGCCAGCAGACCCACGACAAGCCGGTCTGAAGCTTTCTTT
TRBJ2-7 | 16 | TRBD2 | TRBV27 | NA | CASSPFGQPGLAAMNF | TGTGCCAGCAGTCCCTTCGGGCAACCGGGACTAGCGGCGATGAACTTC
TRBJ2-3 | 15 | TRBD2 | TRBV6-1 | once | CASSRPAGATDTQYF | TGTGCCAGCAGCCGACCAGCGGGGGCCACAGATACGCAGTATTTT